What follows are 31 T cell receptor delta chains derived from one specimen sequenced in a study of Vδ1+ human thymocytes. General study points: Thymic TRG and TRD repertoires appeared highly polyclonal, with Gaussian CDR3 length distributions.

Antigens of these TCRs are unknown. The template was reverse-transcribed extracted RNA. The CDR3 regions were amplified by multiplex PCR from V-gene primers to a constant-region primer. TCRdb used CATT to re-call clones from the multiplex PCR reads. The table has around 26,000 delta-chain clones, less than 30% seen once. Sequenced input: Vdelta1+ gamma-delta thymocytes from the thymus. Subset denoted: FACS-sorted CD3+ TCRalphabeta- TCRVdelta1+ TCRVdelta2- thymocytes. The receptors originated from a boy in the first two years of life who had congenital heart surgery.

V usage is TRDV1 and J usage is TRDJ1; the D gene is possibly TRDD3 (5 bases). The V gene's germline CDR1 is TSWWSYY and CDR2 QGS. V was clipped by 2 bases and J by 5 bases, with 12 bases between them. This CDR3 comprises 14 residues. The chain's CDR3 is CALGEKFRGDKLIF. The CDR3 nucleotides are TGTGCTCTTGGGGAAAAATTCCGGGGGGATAAACTCATCTTT.

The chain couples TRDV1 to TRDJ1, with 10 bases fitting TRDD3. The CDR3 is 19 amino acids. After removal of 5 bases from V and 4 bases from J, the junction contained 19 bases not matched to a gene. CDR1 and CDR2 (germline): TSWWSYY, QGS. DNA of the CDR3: TGTGCTCTTGGGCCACCTCTAGTACTTGGGGGATACCGAATCGATAAACTCATCTTT. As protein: CALGPPLVLGGYRIDKLIF.

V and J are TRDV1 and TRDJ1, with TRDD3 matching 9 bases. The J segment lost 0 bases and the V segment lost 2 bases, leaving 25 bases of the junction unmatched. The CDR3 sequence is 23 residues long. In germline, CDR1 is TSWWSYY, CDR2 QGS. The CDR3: CALGEVLSRFTGGAIFYTDKLIF. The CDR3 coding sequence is TGTGCTCTTGGGGAAGTCCTGTCTCGTTTTACTGGGGGAGCCATATTTTACACCGATAAACTCATCTTT.

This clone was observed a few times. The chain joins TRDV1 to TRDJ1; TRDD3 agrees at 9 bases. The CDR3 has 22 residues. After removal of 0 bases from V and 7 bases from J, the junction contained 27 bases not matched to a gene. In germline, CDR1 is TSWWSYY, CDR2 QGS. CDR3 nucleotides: TGTGCTCTTGGGGAACTTAGGCTTTGGACGTTACTGGGGGACTACCTATTAAGTAAACTCATCTTT. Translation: CALGELRLWTLLGDYLLSKLIF.

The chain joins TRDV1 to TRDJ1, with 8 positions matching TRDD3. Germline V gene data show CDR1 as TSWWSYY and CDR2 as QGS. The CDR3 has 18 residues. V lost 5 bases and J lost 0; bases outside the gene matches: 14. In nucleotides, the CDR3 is TGTGCTCTTGGGAAAATGACGTACTGGGGGCTGTACACCGATAAACTCATCTTT. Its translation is CALGKMTYWGLYTDKLIF.

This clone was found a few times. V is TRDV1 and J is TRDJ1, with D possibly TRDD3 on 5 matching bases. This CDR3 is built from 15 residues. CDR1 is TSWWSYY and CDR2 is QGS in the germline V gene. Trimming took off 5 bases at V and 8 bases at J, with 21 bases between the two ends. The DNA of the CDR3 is TGTGCTCTTGGGCCTAGGGGGTCCCAGCTTGCCAAACTCATCTTT. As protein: CALGPRGSQLAKLIF.

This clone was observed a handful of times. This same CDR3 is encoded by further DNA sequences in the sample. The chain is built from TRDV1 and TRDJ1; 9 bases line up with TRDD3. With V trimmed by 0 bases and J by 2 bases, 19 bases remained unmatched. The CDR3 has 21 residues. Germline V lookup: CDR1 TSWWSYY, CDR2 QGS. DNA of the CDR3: TGTGCTCTTGGGGAACTAGAATCCTACGGGGGGATACTCGTCCTTACCGATAAACTCATCTTT. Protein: CALGELESYGGILVLTDKLIF.

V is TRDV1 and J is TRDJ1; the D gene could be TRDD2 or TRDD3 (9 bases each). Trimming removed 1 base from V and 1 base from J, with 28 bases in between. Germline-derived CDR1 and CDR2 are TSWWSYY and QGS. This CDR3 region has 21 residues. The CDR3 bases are TGTGCTCTTGGGGAACCTCCTTCCTACTGTACTGGGGGACTATTCACCGATAAACTCATCTTT. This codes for CALGEPPSYCTGGLFTDKLIF.

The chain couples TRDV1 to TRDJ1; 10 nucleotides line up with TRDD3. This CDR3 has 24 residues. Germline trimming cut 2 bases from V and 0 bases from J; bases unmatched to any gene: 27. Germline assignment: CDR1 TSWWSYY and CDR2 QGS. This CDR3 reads CALGETPSGVVYWGIGANTDKLIF. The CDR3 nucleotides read TGTGCTCTTGGGGAAACTCCCTCCGGAGTAGTATACTGGGGGATCGGGGCTAACACCGATAAACTCATCTTT.

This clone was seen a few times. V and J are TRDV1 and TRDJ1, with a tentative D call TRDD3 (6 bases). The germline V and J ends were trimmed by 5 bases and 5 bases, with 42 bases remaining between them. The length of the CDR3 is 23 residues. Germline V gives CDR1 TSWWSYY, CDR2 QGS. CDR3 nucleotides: TGTGCTCTTGGGCCATTAGAAACCATCCATGCCCTACTGGGAGGCGAGGGCCGGGATAAACTCATCTTT. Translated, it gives CALGPLETIHALLGGEGRDKLIF.

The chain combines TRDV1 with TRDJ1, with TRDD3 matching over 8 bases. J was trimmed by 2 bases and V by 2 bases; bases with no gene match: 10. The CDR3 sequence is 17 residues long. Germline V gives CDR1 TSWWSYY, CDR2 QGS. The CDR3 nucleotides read TGTGCTCTTGGGGAATCTCTACGTAACTGGGGGACCGATAAACTCATCTTT. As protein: CALGESLRNWGTDKLIF.

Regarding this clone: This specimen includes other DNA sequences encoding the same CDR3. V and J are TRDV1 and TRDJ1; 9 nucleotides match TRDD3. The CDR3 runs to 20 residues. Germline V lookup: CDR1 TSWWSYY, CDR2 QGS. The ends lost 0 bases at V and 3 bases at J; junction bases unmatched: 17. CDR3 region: CALGELRYTGLGIRADKLIF. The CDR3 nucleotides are TGTGCTCTTGGGGAACTCAGGTATACAGGTTTGGGGATACGGGCCGATAAACTCATCTTT.

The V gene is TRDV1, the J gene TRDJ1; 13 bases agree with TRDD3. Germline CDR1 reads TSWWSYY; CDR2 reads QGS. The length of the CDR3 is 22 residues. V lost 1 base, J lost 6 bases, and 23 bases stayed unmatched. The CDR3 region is CALGEPRLRATGGYALEHKLIF. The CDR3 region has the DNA TGTGCTCTTGGGGAACCCCGCCTACGGGCGACTGGGGGATACGCGTTGGAGCATAAACTCATCTTT.

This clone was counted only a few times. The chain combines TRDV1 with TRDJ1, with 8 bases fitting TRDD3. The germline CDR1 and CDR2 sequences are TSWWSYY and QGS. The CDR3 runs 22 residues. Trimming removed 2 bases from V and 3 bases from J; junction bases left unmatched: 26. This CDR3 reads CALGEKEVQAYWGLDIADKLIF. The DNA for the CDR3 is TGTGCTCTTGGGGAAAAGGAGGTCCAAGCGTACTGGGGGTTAGACATTGCCGATAAACTCATCTTT.

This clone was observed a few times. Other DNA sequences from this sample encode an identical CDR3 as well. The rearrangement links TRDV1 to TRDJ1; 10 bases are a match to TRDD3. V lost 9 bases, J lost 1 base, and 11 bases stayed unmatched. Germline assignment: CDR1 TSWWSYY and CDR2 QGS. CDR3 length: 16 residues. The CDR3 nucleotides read TGTGCTCTGCACTACGTACTGGGGGATCGCACCGATAAACTCATCTTT. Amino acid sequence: CALHYVLGDRTDKLIF.

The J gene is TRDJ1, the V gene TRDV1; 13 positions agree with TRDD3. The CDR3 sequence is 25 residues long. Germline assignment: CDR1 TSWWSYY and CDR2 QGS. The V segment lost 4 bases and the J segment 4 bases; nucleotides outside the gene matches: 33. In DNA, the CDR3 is TGTGCTCTTGGGGCATTCCTACCCAGTGCAAACTGGGGGATACGCGGGGGGGCGTACAGCGATAAACTCATCTTT. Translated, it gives CALGAFLPSANWGIRGGAYSDKLIF.

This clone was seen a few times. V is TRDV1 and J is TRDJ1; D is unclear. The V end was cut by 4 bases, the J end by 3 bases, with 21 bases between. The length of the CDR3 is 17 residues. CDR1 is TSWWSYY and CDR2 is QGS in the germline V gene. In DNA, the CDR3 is TGTGCTCTTGGGGGTTATTTACCTCCCTTTGTTGCCGATAAACTCATCTTT. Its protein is CALGGYLPPFVADKLIF.

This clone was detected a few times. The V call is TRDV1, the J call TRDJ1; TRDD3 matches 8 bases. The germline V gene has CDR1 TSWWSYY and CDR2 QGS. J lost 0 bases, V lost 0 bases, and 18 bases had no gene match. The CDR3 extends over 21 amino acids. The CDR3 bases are TGTGCTCTTGGGGAACTAGTGGAGGCTATACTGGGGGGCCGGTACACCGATAAACTCATCTTT. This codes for CALGELVEAILGGRYTDKLIF.

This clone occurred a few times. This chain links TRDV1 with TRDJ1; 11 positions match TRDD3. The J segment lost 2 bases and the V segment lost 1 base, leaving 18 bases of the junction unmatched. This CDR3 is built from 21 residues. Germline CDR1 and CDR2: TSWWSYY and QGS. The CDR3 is CALGEPTLLGDSILTTDKLIF. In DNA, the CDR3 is TGTGCTCTTGGGGAACCTACCCTACTGGGGGATAGTATTTTGACAACCGATAAACTCATCTTT.

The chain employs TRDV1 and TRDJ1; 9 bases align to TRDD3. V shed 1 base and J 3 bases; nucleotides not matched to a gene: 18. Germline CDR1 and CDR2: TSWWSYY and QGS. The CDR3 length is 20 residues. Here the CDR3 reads CALGEHPPYWGKTPADKLIF. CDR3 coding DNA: TGTGCTCTTGGGGAACACCCACCCTACTGGGGGAAGACTCCTGCCGATAAACTCATCTTT.

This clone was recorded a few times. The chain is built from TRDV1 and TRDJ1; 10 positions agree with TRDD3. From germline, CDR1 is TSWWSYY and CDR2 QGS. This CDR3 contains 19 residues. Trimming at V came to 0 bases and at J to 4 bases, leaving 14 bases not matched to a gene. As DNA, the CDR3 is TGTGCTCTTGGGGAACTGAGGGGGATACGTCCTTCACCCCACGATAAACTCATCTTT. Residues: CALGELRGIRPSPHDKLIF.

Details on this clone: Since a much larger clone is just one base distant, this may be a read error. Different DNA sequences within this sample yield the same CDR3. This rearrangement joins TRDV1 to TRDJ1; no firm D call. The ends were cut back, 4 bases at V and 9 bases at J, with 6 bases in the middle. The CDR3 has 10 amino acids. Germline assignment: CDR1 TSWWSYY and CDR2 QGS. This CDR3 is CALGGIQLIF. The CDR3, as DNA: TGTGCTCTTGGGGGGATCCAACTCATCTTT.

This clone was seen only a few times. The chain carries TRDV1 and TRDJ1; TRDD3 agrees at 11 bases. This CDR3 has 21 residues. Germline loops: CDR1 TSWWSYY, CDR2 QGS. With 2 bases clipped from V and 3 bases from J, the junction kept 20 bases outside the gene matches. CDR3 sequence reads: CALGERSYDLRGGGYADKLIF. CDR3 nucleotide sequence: TGTGCTCTTGGGGAAAGATCCTACGATTTGCGCGGTGGGGGATACGCCGATAAACTCATCTTT.

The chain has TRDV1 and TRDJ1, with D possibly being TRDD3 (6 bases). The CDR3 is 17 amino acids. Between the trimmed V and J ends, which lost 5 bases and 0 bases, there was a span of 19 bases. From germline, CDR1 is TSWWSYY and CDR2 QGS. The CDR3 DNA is TGTGCTCTTGGGACGCTACTAGCTGGGGTGTACACCGATAAACTCATCTTT. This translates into CALGTLLAGVYTDKLIF.

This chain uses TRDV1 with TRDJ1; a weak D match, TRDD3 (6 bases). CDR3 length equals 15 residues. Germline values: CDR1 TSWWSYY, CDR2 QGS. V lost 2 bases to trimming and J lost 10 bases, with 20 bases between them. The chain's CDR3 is CALGEGHAGDVGLIF. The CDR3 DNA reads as TGTGCTCTTGGGGAAGGACATGCAGGGGATGTAGGACTCATCTTT.

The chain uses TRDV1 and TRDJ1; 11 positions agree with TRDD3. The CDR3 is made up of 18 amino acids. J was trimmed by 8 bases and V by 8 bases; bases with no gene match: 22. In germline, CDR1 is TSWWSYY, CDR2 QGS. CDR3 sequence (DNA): TGTGCTCTTACCTCTTCCTACCGAATTGGGGGATACGAGCGGAAACTCATCTTT. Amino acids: CALTSSYRIGGYERKLIF.

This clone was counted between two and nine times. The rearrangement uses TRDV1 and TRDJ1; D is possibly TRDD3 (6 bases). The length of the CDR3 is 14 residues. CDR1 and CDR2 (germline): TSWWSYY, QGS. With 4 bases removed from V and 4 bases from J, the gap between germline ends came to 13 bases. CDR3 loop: CALGAYWVVDKLIF. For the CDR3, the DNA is TGTGCTCTTGGGGCGTACTGGGTGGTCGATAAACTCATCTTT.

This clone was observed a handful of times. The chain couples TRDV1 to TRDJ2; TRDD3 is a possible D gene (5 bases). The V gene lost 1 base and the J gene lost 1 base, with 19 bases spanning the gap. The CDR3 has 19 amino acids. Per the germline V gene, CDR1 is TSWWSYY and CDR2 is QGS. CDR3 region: CALGERRKGTRNLTAQLFF. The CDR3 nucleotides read TGTGCTCTTGGGGAACGGAGAAAGGGGACGCGAAATTTGACAGCACAACTCTTCTTT.

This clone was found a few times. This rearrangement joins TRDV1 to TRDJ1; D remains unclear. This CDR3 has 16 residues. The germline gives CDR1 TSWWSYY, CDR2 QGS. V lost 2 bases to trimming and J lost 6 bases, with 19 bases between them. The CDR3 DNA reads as TGTGCTCTTGGGGAAGTAAGTGGTGCTAGATCCCATAAACTCATCTTT. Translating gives CALGEVSGARSHKLIF.

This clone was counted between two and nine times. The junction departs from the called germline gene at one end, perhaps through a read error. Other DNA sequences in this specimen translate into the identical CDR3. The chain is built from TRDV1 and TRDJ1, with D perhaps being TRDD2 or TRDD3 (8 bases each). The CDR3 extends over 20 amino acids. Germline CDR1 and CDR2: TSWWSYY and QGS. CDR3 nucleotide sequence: TGTGCTCTCGACGATCACTTCCTACGGACTGGGGGTAGGTACACCGATAAACTCATCTTC. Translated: CALDDHFLRTGGRYTDKLIF.

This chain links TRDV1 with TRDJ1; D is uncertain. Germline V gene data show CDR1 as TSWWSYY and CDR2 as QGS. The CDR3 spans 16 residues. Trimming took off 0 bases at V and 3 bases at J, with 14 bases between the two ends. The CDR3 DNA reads TGTGCTCTTGGGGAACTTCGAGGGGTTCGAGCCGATAAACTCATCTTT. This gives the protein CALGELRGVRADKLIF.